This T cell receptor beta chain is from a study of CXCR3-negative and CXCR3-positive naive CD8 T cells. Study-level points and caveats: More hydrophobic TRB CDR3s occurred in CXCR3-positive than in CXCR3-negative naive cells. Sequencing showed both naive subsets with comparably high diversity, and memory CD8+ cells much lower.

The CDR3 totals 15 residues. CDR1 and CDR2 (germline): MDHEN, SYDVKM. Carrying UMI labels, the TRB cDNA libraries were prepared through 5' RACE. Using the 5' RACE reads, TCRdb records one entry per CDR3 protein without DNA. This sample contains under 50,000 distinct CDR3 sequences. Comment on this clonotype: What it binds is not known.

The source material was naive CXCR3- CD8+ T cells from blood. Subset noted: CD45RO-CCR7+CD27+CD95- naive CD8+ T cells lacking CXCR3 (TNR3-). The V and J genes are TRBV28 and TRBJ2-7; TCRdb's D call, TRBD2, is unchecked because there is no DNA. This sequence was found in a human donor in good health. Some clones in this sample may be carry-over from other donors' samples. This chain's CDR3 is CASSSQGTSSYEQYF.